These 4 T cell receptor beta chains were all obtained from the same sample, sequenced in a study of cytomegalovirus exposure and HLA in healthy donors. The PCR used 60 Vbeta and 13 Jbeta primers. Assay: immunoSEQ multiplex PCR; the TCRdb copy retains only in-frame clones and omits some. Of 200,000 to 300,000 clones in the sample, 70% to 90% were seen once. Specimen: PBMCs. Every receptor here comes from a woman aged 40-49 years in good health and CMV-seropositive.

This rearrangement joins TRBV2 to TRBJ1-6, with 7 bases fitting TRBD1. J lost 5 bases, V lost 7 bases, and 8 bases had no gene match. The germline gives CDR1 SNHLY, CDR2 FYNNEI. The CDR3 sequence is 15 residues long. DNA for the CDR3: TGTGCCAGCACAAAGAGCGACAGGGATAATTCACCCCTCCACTTT. Residues: CASTKSDRDNSPLHF.

V gene TRBV30 combines with J gene TRBJ1-1; D unclear. This CDR3 is 13 amino acids long. Germline V gene lookup returns CDR1 GTSNPN and CDR2 SVGIG (reference sequence). Trimming took off 2 bases at V and 0 bases at J, with 7 bases between the two ends. In nucleotides, the CDR3 is TGTGCCTGGAGTTTCACTGTGAACACTGAAGCTTTCTTT. It yields the protein CAWSFTVNTEAFF.

The chain is built from TRBV25-1 and TRBJ2-1; D is possibly TRBD2 (5 bases). The CDR3 contains 15 residues. Germline lookup yields CDR1 MGHDK and CDR2 SYGVNS. V was pared by 5 bases and J by 2 bases, with 13 bases between. The CDR3 DNA reads TGTGCCAGCAGTCCGGCGGAGGTACCCTACAATGAGCAGTTCTTC. It yields the protein CASSPAEVPYNEQFF.

Details on this clone: Other DNA sequences in this sample translate to the same CDR3. The chain uses TRBV7-2 and TRBJ2-5; 8 nucleotides match TRBD2. V lost 5 bases to trimming and J lost 2 bases; unmatched junction nucleotides: 4. The CDR3 is 14 residues long. CDR1 is SGHTA, CDR2 FQGNSA, per germline. The CDR3 is CASSRGGQQETQYF. The DNA of the CDR3 is TGTGCCAGCAGCCGGGGGGGCCAGCAAGAGACCCAGTACTTC.